The 19 T cell receptor beta chains listed next were all sequenced from one sample in a study of beta chain features in type 1 diabetes. Whole-study results and caveats: People with Type 1 diabetes carried modestly yet significantly shorter TCRB CDR3s in all four CD4+ subsets.

Their specific antigens are unknown. Investigators reverse transcribed all isolated RNA, so they sequenced expressed TCRB transcripts. Measured with immunoSEQ multiplex PCR; TCRdb has only the in-frame clones, and not every one. The sample lists roughly 150,000 clones; around 8.4% were seen once. Material for sequencing was central memory CD4+ T cells from blood. The receptors here all came from a woman between 18 and 29 years old with type 1 diabetes.

The rearrangement links TRBV4-1 to TRBJ2-1; possible D gene TRBD2, 5 bases. V shed 0 bases and J shed 6 bases, with 21 bases lying between them. The CDR3 sequence is 18 residues long. Germline V gene lookup returns CDR1 MGHRA and CDR2 YSYEKL. The CDR3 spells CASSQEAALAAPSNEQFF. The CDR3 DNA reads as TGCGCCAGCAGCCAAGAGGCTGCCCTAGCCGCTCCTTCCAATGAGCAGTTCTTC.

The V call is TRBV1, the J call TRBJ2-7; TRBD2 is the table's D call and was not checked against the DNA. TRBV1 counts as a pseudogene. The CDR3 covers 18 residues. CDR3 nucleotide sequence: TGCACCAGCAGCCAAGATGGGGTCCGGCTAGCGGTACGTAGGGAGCAGTACTTC. Translation gives CTSSQDGVRLAVRREQYF.

This clone showed up just a few times. This chain joins TRBV7-6 and TRBJ1-1; no firm D call. Germline V gene lookup returns CDR1 SGHVS and CDR2 FNYEAQ. The V end was cut by 0 bases, the J end by 3 bases, with 11 bases between. The CDR3 covers 15 residues. CDR3 coding DNA: TGTGCCAGCAGCTTAGCCTCCGTGGCGGACACTGAAGCTTTCTTT. Its protein is CASSLASVADTEAFF.

The table lists this clone with a few counts. V gene TRBV19 combines with J gene TRBJ1-5; TRBD1 might be the D (6 bases). The CDR3 is made up of 12 amino acids. Between the trimmed V and J ends, which lost 7 bases and 7 bases, there was a span of 11 bases. Germline-derived CDR1 and CDR2 are LNHDA and SQIVND (reference sequence). CDR3 coding DNA: TGTGCCAGTAATAAACAGGGACAGCCCCAGCATTTT. This sequence encodes CASNKQGQPQHF. Full variable domain (remainder filled in from reference TRBV19 and TRBJ1-5): DGGITQSPKYLFRKEGQNVTLSCEQNLNHDAMYWYRQDPGQGLRLIYYSQIVNDFQKGDIAEGYSVSREKKESFPLTVTSAQKNPTAFYLCASNKQGQPQHFGDGTRLSIL.

DNA for the CDR3: TGTGCCAGCAGCCCTCGGGGGGAGAACACCGGGGAGCTGTTTTTT. Translated, it gives CASSPRGENTGELFF. The gene calls are TRBV9 and TRBJ2-2; 7 bases align to TRBD2. Germline CDR1 SGDLS, CDR2 YYNGEE. The ends lost 4 bases at V and 1 base at J; junction bases unmatched: 4. The CDR3 length is 15 residues.

This rearrangement joins TRBV19 to TRBJ2-1; TRBD1 aligns across 8 bases. Trimming cost V 10 bases and J 3 bases; bases outside gene matches: 8. The V gene's germline CDR1 is LNHDA and CDR2 SQIVND (reference sequence). The CDR3 is 14 amino acids. CDR3 bases: TGTGCCACCGCCAGGACAGGGTTCTACAATGAGCAGTTCTTC. It specifies CATARTGFYNEQFF.

The chain employs TRBV28 and TRBJ2-7; 7 bases are shared with TRBD1. Germline V gene data show CDR1 as MDHEN and CDR2 as SYDVKM. The CDR3 contains 15 residues. J gave up 3 bases and V 4 bases, and 9 bases lay outside the gene matches. The CDR3 region has the DNA TGTGCCAGCAGTTCTACAGGGGTGGGGGACTACGAGCAGTACTTC. This sequence encodes CASSSTGVGDYEQYF. The entire variable domain, with the rest obtained from reference TRBV28 and TRBJ2-7, is as follows: DVKVTQSSRYLVKRTGEKVFLECVQDMDHENMFWYRQDPGLGLRLIYFSYDVKMKEKGDIPEGYSVSREKKERFSLILESASTNQTSMYLCASSSTGVGDYEQYFGPGTRLTVT.

This chain links TRBV6-1 with TRBJ2-1; weak D call: TRBD2 (5 bases). From germline, CDR1 is MNHNS and CDR2 SASEGT. V lost 4 bases and J 1 base, leaving 14 bases between the germline ends. The CDR3 loop spans 16 amino acids. CDR3 nucleotide sequence: TGTGCCAGCAGTGTTAGCGATACCCTGTCCTACAATGAGCAGTTCTTC. The encoded protein is CASSVSDTLSYNEQFF.

This clone was counted only a few times. V is TRBV4-2 and J is TRBJ2-1; 7 bases align to TRBD2. The CDR3 is made up of 13 amino acids. Germline-derived CDR1 and CDR2 are LGHNA and YNFKEQ. The J segment lost 3 bases and the V segment lost 11 bases, leaving 7 bases of the junction unmatched. CDR3 residues: CAAGASGYNEQFF. In DNA, the CDR3 is TGTGCCGCCGGGGCTAGCGGCTACAATGAGCAGTTCTTC.

The chain links TRBV5-1 to TRBJ1-2; D is uncertain. The CDR3 runs to 16 residues. Per the germline V gene, CDR1 is SGHRS and CDR2 is YFSETQ. Trimming removed 4 bases from V and 2 bases from J, with 18 bases in between. CDR3 residues: CASSPYGLGANYGYTF. The DNA of the CDR3 is TGCGCCAGCAGCCCTTACGGGTTGGGAGCGAACTATGGCTACACCTTC.

In this sample, this clone turned up many times. The rearrangement joins TRBV10-3 to TRBJ2-1; 14 nucleotides align to TRBD2. The trim removed 6 bases at V and 8 bases at J, leaving 3 bases unmatched. This CDR3 has 14 amino acids. The germline V gene encodes CDR1 ENHRY and CDR2 SYGVKD. Here the CDR3 DNA reads TGTGCCATCAGGGGACTAGCGGGAGTCTATGAGCAGTTCTTC. Its protein is CAIRGLAGVYEQFF.

This chain links TRBV27 with TRBJ2-7, with D possibly matching TRBD2 (5 bases). This CDR3 comprises 14 residues. V was trimmed by 3 bases and J by 7 bases, leaving 16 bases between them. In germline, CDR1 is MNHEY, CDR2 SMNVEV (reference sequence). The CDR3 loop is CASSLRVRPWEQYF. CDR3 in DNA: TGTGCCAGCAGTTTGAGGGTCAGGCCCTGGGAGCAGTACTTC.

The CDR3 DNA reads as TGCAGCGTCGGGACTTCTATATGGGACGAGCAGTACTTC. It translates to CSVGTSIWDEQYF. The chain has TRBV29-1 and TRBJ2-5; maybe TRBD2 (6 bases). Judging by the DNA end, TRBJ2-7 fits better; the J call may be wrong. This CDR3 has 13 residues. The V gene's germline CDR1 is SQVTM and CDR2 ANQGSEA.

V usage is TRBV27 and J usage is TRBJ1-1; D not certain. CDR3 length equals 13 residues. Germline-derived CDR1 and CDR2 are MNHEY and SMNVEV (reference sequence). Trimming cost V 5 bases and J 7 bases, with 14 bases left between them. CDR3 nucleotides: TGTGCCAGCAGTCCCTACGAACAGAGTGAAGCTTTCTTT. The encoded protein is CASSPYEQSEAFF.

The V and J genes are TRBV6-1 and TRBJ1-4; D is unresolved. CDR3 length: 16 residues. V gave up 4 bases and J gave up 0 bases, with 12 bases separating them. The V gene's germline CDR1 is MNHNS and CDR2 SASEGT. This CDR3 reads CASSVRFGATNEKLFF. The CDR3 nucleotides read TGTGCCAGCAGTGTCCGATTCGGGGCAACTAATGAAAAACTGTTTTTT.

The CDR3 is CASSPPGLSYEQYF. In nucleotides, the CDR3 is TGTGCCAGCTCACCCCCAGGTCTCTCCTACGAGCAGTACTTC. The rearrangement uses TRBV18 and TRBJ2-7; no clear D. The CDR3 is 14 amino acids. Between the trimmed V and J ends, which lost 3 bases and 0 bases, there was a span of 9 bases. Germline CDR1 is KGHSH and CDR2 is LQKENI.

In this sample, this clone turned up a few times. The chain combines TRBV4-3 with TRBJ2-7; TRBD1 aligns across 9 bases. The J segment lost 6 bases and the V segment lost 3 bases, leaving 12 bases of the junction unmatched. Germline V gene data show CDR1 as LGHNA and CDR2 as YSLEER. The CDR3 is made up of 16 amino acids. CDR3: CASSHALGQGISEQYF. As DNA, the CDR3 is TGCGCCAGCAGCCACGCCCTGGGACAGGGAATCAGCGAGCAGTACTTC.

This clone appeared a few times. The chain combines TRBV25-1 with TRBJ2-5, with TRBD2 identical over 11 bases. The CDR3 is 17 amino acids. Unmatched junction bases numbered 11, after V lost 3 bases and J lost 5 bases. Germline values: CDR1 MGHDK, CDR2 SYGVNS. The CDR3 spells CASSDLAGGPLGETQYF. The CDR3, as DNA: TGTGCCAGCAGTGACTTAGCGGGAGGGCCTTTAGGGGAGACCCAGTACTTC.

CDR3 nucleotide sequence: TGCGCCAGCAGTGGGGGACAGGGGACTAGACGGTATTTT. This gives the protein CASSGGQGTRRYF. This chain joins TRBV10-2 and TRBJ2-3, with TRBD1 matching 10 bases. There are 13 residues in the CDR3. From germline, CDR1 is WSHSY and CDR2 SAAADI. The junction had 9 bases not matched to a gene; V was cut back by 4 bases and J by 14 bases.